These T cell receptor beta chains were read from a single sample in a study of sequential checkpoint blockade in melanoma. TCRdb's copy holds only in-frame clones and misses some; the assay was immunoSEQ multiplex PCR. This table has about 37,000 clones, roughly 86% appearing once. The sample was CD8+ T cells sorted from blood (inferred from file names), taken from a patient given nivolumab and ipilimumab in sequence. These receptor sequences come from a human donor with melanoma. CDR3s leave out the opening cysteine and the closing phenylalanine or tryptophan.

>TRBJ2-7|TRBV27
ASSLLDSPYEQY
>TRBJ1-2|TRBV10-3
AISELENRVNYGYT
>TRBJ2-4|TRBV7-2
ASSLPWEPYIQY
>TRBJ2-5|TRBV7-9
ASSFVGRETQY
>TRBJ2-7|TRBV15
ATSRDWTNYEQY
>TRBJ1-5|TRBV28
ASSSPIAYSNQPQH
>TRBJ1-2|TRBV9
ASSVVGTANYGYT
>TRBJ1-5|TRBV19
ASSPGVGQPQH
>TRBJ1-5|TRBV2
ASSEMGGQPQH
>TRBJ2-7|TRBV6-1
ASSAGGEQY
>TRBJ1-1|TRBV19
ASALEGAEAF
>TRBJ1-1|TRBV19
ASSPATANTEAF
>TRBJ1-5|TRBV27
ASSLGGREQPQH
>TRBJ2-3|TRBV12-5
ASGDRGTDTQY
>TRBJ2-7|TRBV7-3
ASSLGASGYSYEQY
>TRBJ2-7|TRBV27
ASSPPRGAGVSYEQY
>TRBJ2-5|TRBV27
ASAWTGQETQY
>TRBJ2-3|TRBV4-1
ASASSGGTGTDTQY
>TRBJ1-2|TRBV6-1
ASSDGTGRGYT
>TRBJ2-7|TRBV4-1
ASSQDPGQVYEQY
>NA|TRBV5-1
ASSLEGQGYYEQY
>TRBJ2-1|TRBV6-5
ASSYTTGSAVEQF
>TRBJ2-7|TRBV10-3
AISERQGVAYEQY
>TRBJ1-1|TRBV13
ASSLEQAPEAF
>TRBJ1-5|TRBV5-6
ASSLIDRAGQPQH
>TRBJ2-7|TRBV2
ASRGGTSGRSSYEQY
>TRBJ1-1|TRBV23-1
ASSLRLRTF
>TRBJ2-7|TRBV19
ASSIGLAGVSYEQY
>TRBJ2-6|TRBV5-1
ASGDRAGANVLT
>TRBJ1-2|TRBV13
ASSLGAGSENYGYT
>TRBJ2-1|TRBV19
ASRRTSGGYNEQF
>TRBJ1-2|TRBV12-5
ASGLGTGESYGYT